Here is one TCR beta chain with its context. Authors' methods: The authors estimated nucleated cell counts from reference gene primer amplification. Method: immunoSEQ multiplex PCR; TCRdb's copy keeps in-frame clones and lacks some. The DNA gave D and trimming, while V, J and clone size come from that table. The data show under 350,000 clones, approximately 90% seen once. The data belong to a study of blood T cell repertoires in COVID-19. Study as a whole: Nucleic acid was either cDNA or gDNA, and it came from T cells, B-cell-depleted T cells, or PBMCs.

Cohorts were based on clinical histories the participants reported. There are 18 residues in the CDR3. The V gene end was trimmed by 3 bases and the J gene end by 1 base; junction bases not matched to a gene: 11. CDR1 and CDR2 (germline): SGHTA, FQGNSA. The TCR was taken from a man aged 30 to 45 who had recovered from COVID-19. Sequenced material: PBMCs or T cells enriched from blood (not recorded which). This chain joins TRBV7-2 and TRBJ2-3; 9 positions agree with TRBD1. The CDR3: CASSFRDRAEVGTDTQYF. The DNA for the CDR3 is TGTGCCAGCAGCTTCCGGGACAGGGCCGAAGTTGGCACAGATACGCAGTATTTT.